Listed here are 3 T cell receptor beta chains from one sample, sequenced in a study of cytomegalovirus exposure and HLA in healthy donors. The PCR had 60 Vbeta and 13 Jbeta primers. Profiled with immunoSEQ multiplex PCR; TCRdb holds only in-frame clones, not every one. The table includes around 150,000 clones, approximately 73% detected once. The sequencing input was PBMCs. Receptors originate from a man aged 30 to 39 in good health and CMV-seropositive.

This sequence joins TRBV9 and TRBJ1-5, with D hard to call. This CDR3 has 14 residues. V lost 2 bases, J lost 6 bases, and 12 bases lay in between. From germline, CDR1 is SGDLS and CDR2 YYNGEE. CDR3 region: CASSVDLGGQPQHF. Here the CDR3 DNA reads TGTGCCAGCAGCGTCGACCTTGGAGGTCAGCCCCAGCATTTT. Together with reference TRBV9 and TRBJ1-5, the CDR3 gives the full variable domain: DSGVTQTPKHLITATGQRVTLRCSPRSGDLSVYWYQQSLDQGLQFLIQYYNGEERAKGNILERFSAQQFPDLHSELNLSSLELGDSALYFCASSVDLGGQPQHFGDGTRLSIL.

For the CDR3, the DNA is TGCGCCAGCAGCGGAGGGCCTATAACCTCAGATACGCAGTATTTT. It codes for CASSGGPITSDTQYF. The chain has TRBV5-1 and TRBJ2-3, with D perhaps TRBD2 (6 bases). The CDR3 runs to 15 residues. The V end was cut by 4 bases, the J end by 4 bases, with 16 bases between. CDR1 and CDR2 (germline): SGHRS, YFSETQ.

This clone was observed a handful of times. The V and J genes are TRBV7-9 and TRBJ1-3; maybe TRBD1 (6 bases). The CDR3 has 15 residues. The V gene's germline CDR1 is SEHNR and CDR2 FQNEAQ (reference sequence). V lost 5 bases and J lost 0, with 11 bases in between. DNA of the CDR3: TGTGCCAGCAGCGCGCGGACAGTCTCTGGAAACACCATATATTTT. As protein: CASSARTVSGNTIYF.